A single sample is the source of the 27 T cell receptor beta chains below, sequenced in a study of blood T cell repertoires in COVID-19. Profiled with immunoSEQ multiplex PCR; TCRdb holds only in-frame clones, not every one. The top ten clones hold under 15% of a sample with roughly 180,000 clones, approximately 80% of them seen once. The specimen was PBMCs or T cells enriched from blood (not recorded which). The receptors were sampled from a woman aged 55-75 years who had recovered from COVID-19.

This clone appeared a few times. The chain is built from TRBV7-8 and TRBJ2-5; no clear D. V was clipped by 2 bases and J by 2 bases, with 9 bases between them. This CDR3 has 14 amino acids. Germline V gene lookup returns CDR1 SGHVS and CDR2 FQNEAQ. The CDR3 here is CASSLRQFQETQYF. The CDR3 DNA is TGTGCCAGCAGCTTACGTCAGTTTCAAGAGACCCAGTACTTC.

V is TRBV5-6 and J is TRBJ1-5; TRBD1 matches 7 bases. The CDR3 runs to 15 residues. With 0 bases clipped from V and 5 bases from J, the junction kept 5 bases outside the gene matches. CDR1 is SGHDT, CDR2 YYEEEE, per germline. CDR3 nucleotides: TGTGCCAGCAGCTTGGGGGGACAGCGACATCAGCCCCAGCATTTT. Protein sequence: CASSLGGQRHQPQHF.

The V gene is TRBV5-6, the J gene TRBJ1-1; tentatively, D is TRBD1 (5 bases). The CDR3 has 14 amino acids. The V and J ends lost 8 bases and 0 bases respectively, with 14 bases between them. In germline, CDR1 is SGHDT, CDR2 YYEEEE. CDR3 nucleotide sequence: TGTGCCAGTAGAAACTCAGGGATGAACACTGAAGCTTTCTTT. Translating it yields CASRNSGMNTEAFF.

A few counts support this clone. The chain links TRBV5-1 to TRBJ2-3, with 7 bases fitting TRBD1. The V segment lost 0 bases and the J segment 4 bases; nucleotides outside the gene matches: 2. The CDR3 has 14 amino acids. Germline CDR1 reads SGHRS; CDR2 reads YFSETQ. This CDR3 is CASSLEGGADTQYF. The DNA for the CDR3 is TGCGCCAGCAGCTTGGAAGGGGGCGCAGATACGCAGTATTTT.

V and J are TRBV5-4 and TRBJ1-2, with D hard to call. This CDR3 contains 15 residues. Between the trimmed V and J ends, which lost 0 bases and 6 bases, there was a span of 15 bases. Germline V gene data show CDR1 as SGHNT and CDR2 as YYREEE (reference sequence). CDR3 sequence: CASSLVGEFGDGYTF. Written as DNA, the CDR3 is TGTGCCAGCAGCTTGGTCGGGGAATTTGGCGATGGCTACACCTTC.

The rearrangement uses TRBV5-6 and TRBJ2-1, with no clear D. The germline V and J ends were trimmed by 0 bases and 8 bases, with 9 bases remaining between them. CDR1 and CDR2 from the germline V gene are SGHDT and YYEEEE. The CDR3 loop spans 13 amino acids. Here the CDR3 DNA reads TGTGCCAGCAGCTTGGTCTCCACGGATGAGCAGTTCTTC. Residues: CASSLVSTDEQFF.

This chain connects TRBV3-1 (or the pseudogene TRBV3-2) to TRBJ1-5; D unclear. The CDR3 runs 14 residues. In germline, CDR1 is LGHDT, CDR2 YNNKEL (reference sequence). V gave up 4 bases and J gave up 0 bases, with 7 bases separating them. The CDR3 sequence is CASSPSYSNQPQHF. Written as DNA, the CDR3 is TGTGCCAGCAGCCCGTCGTATAGCAATCAGCCCCAGCATTTT.

The rearrangement links TRBV11-2 to TRBJ2-3, with D hard to call. Trimming removed 0 bases at V and 4 bases at J, with 5 bases between. The CDR3 is 13 amino acids. The germline V gene encodes CDR1 SGHAT and CDR2 FQNNGV. In DNA, the CDR3 is TGTGCCAGCAGCTTAGATCCCTCAGATACGCAGTATTTT. Translation gives CASSLDPSDTQYF.

V gene TRBV3-1 (or the pseudogene TRBV3-2) combines with J gene TRBJ1-2, with D unresolved. The V end was cut by 4 bases, the J end by 2 bases, with 11 bases between. Germline CDR1 is LGHDT and CDR2 is YNNKEL (reference sequence). The CDR3 has 14 amino acids. In DNA form, the CDR3 reads TGTGCCAGCAGCCCCCGCGGGCAGAACTATGGCTACACCTTC. As protein: CASSPRGQNYGYTF.

The rearrangement joins TRBV7-2 to TRBJ1-2, with D tentatively TRBD1 (6 bases). Trimming cost V 3 bases and J 7 bases, with 9 bases left between them. Germline CDR1 SGHTA, CDR2 FQGNSA. The CDR3 runs to 12 residues. The CDR3 spells CASSFRGVGYTF. CDR3 DNA sequence: TGTGCCAGCAGCTTCAGGGGCGTTGGCTACACCTTC.

The chain uses TRBV24-1 and TRBJ1-2, with a possible D match to TRBD1 (6 bases). CDR1 KGHDR and CDR2 SFDVKD come from the germline V gene. There are 12 residues in the CDR3. Trimming stripped 2 bases from V and 9 bases from J, with 9 bases between. CDR3 protein: CATSDSTGSYTF. The CDR3 nucleotides read TGTGCCACCAGTGATTCCACAGGGAGCTACACCTTC.

The chain's CDR3 is CATWDSIHNQPQHF. The CDR3 DNA sequence: TGTGCCACGTGGGACAGCATCCACAATCAGCCCCAGCATTTT. V and J are TRBV10-3 and TRBJ1-5; 7 nucleotides align to TRBD1. Germline V gene sequence: CDR1 ENHRY, CDR2 SYGVKD. With V trimmed by 10 bases and J by 3 bases, 9 bases remained unmatched. This CDR3 has 14 amino acids.

A few counts support this clone. The chain carries TRBV7-9 and TRBJ1-1; 7 bases are a match to TRBD1. This CDR3 region has 13 residues. Unmatched junction bases numbered 4, after V lost 5 bases and J lost 4 bases. Germline-derived CDR1 and CDR2 are SEHNR and FQNEAQ (reference sequence). The CDR3 nucleotides read TGTGCCAGCAGCGCTCAGGGGGGCACTGAAGCTTTCTTT. Its protein is CASSAQGGTEAFF.

J is TRBJ2-1 and V is TRBV6-4, with D tentatively TRBD2 (6 bases). Trimming removed 2 bases at V and 5 bases at J, with 22 bases between. This CDR3 region has 18 residues. Germline V gene data show CDR1 as MRHNA and CDR2 as SNTAGT. The CDR3 spells CASSDDQREATPNNEQFF. Here the CDR3 DNA reads TGTGCCAGCAGTGACGACCAGAGGGAGGCCACACCGAACAATGAGCAGTTCTTC.

The chain combines TRBV5-1 with TRBJ2-1; a weak D match, TRBD2 (7 bases). Trimming cost V 3 bases and J 8 bases, with 21 bases left between them. The germline gives CDR1 SGHRS, CDR2 YFSETQ. The CDR3 spans 16 residues. CDR3 coding DNA: TGCGCCAGCAGCTCAGAAAGAGGTGCGGGGGCGGATGAGCAGTTCTTC. Protein sequence: CASSSERGAGADEQFF. Full variable domain (outside the CDR3, taken from reference TRBV5-1 and TRBJ2-1): KAGVTQTPRYLIKTRGQQVTLSCSPISGHRSVSWYQQTPGQGLQFLFEYFSETQRNKGNFPGRFSGRQFSNSRSEMNVSTLELGDSALYLCASSSERGAGADEQFFGPGTRLTVL.

The chain employs TRBV4-1 and TRBJ2-6; a possible D gene is TRBD2 (5 bases). Trimming left V 1 base short and J 0 bases short, with 10 bases between. The CDR3 loop spans 17 amino acids. Germline V gives CDR1 MGHRA, CDR2 YSYEKL. The CDR3 here is CASSQGTASSGANVLTF. The DNA for the CDR3 is TGCGCCAGCAGCCAAGGGACTGCGAGCTCTGGGGCCAACGTCCTGACTTTC.

The chain combines TRBV7-2 with TRBJ2-3; possible D gene TRBD2, 6 bases. Between the trimmed V and J ends, which lost 3 bases and 0 bases, there was a span of 10 bases. The V gene's germline CDR1 is SGHTA and CDR2 FQGNSA. The CDR3 has 15 residues. CDR3 DNA sequence: TGTGCCAGCAGCTTCGTCGGGGGAAGCACAGATACGCAGTATTTT. Residues: CASSFVGGSTDTQYF.

The rearrangement joins TRBV9 to TRBJ2-3; 8 bases align to TRBD2. Trimming removed 4 bases from V and 0 bases from J; junction bases left unmatched: 10. The CDR3 has 17 amino acids. The V gene's germline CDR1 is SGDLS and CDR2 YYNGEE. DNA of the CDR3: TGTGCCAGCAGCTATGGTCGCGGGGGGTCTAGCACAGATACGCAGTATTTT. Translation: CASSYGRGGSSTDTQYF.

The chain recombines TRBV5-6 with TRBJ1-2, with 8 bases fitting TRBD1. V lost 4 bases to trimming and J lost 6 bases; unmatched junction nucleotides: 5. The CDR3 is made up of 13 amino acids. CDR1 is SGHDT, CDR2 YYEEEE, per germline. The CDR3 is CASSNDRGDGYTF. CDR3 DNA: TGTGCCAGCAGCAACGACAGGGGAGATGGCTACACCTTC.

V gene TRBV13 combines with J gene TRBJ2-1; TRBD1 aligns across 9 bases. CDR1 is PRHDT, CDR2 FYEKMQ, per germline (reference sequence). V lost 4 bases, J lost 10 bases, and 14 bases stayed unmatched. The CDR3 runs 16 residues. The CDR3 spells CASSSNLRDRDHEQFF. The CDR3 region has the DNA TGTGCCAGCAGCTCCAACCTCCGGGACAGGGATCACGAGCAGTTCTTC. Filled out from reference TRBV13 and TRBJ2-1, the complete variable domain reads AAGVIQSPRHLIKEKRETATLKCYPIPRHDTVYWYQQGPGQDPQFLISFYEKMQSDKGSIPDRFSAQQFSDYHSELNMSSLELGDSALYFCASSSNLRDRDHEQFFGPGTRLTVL.

V gene TRBV18 combines with J gene TRBJ2-2, with 8 nucleotides matching TRBD1. V shed 0 bases and J 4 bases; nucleotides not matched to a gene: 4. The length of the CDR3 is 16 residues. The germline gives CDR1 KGHSH, CDR2 LQKENI. The CDR3 DNA follows: TGTGCCAGCTCACCACCGACAGGGGAACTCACCGGGGAGCTGTTTTTT. This encodes CASSPPTGELTGELFF.

The chain combines TRBV5-4 with TRBJ1-1; TRBD1 agrees at 9 bases. Germline-derived CDR1 and CDR2 are SGHNT and YYREEE (reference sequence). This CDR3 contains 14 residues. The junction had 6 bases not matched to a gene; V was cut back by 4 bases and J by 5 bases. CDR3 DNA sequence: TGTGCCAGCAGCCTACAGGGGGCAGGGACTGAAGCTTTCTTT. It yields the protein CASSLQGAGTEAFF.

The chain links TRBV2 to TRBJ1-1, with TRBD1 as a possible D gene (6 bases). Germline CDR1 reads SNHLY; CDR2 reads FYNNEI. This CDR3 contains 14 residues. Trimming pared 7 bases from V and 1 base from J, leaving 13 bases between. The CDR3 here is CASTLGRGNTEAFF. CDR3 DNA sequence: TGTGCCAGCACCCTAGGCAGGGGGAACACTGAAGCTTTCTTT.

The V and J genes are TRBV7-3 and TRBJ2-1; 9 positions agree with TRBD1. V shed 3 bases and J 9 bases; nucleotides not matched to a gene: 3. Per the germline V gene, CDR1 is SGHTA and CDR2 is FQGTGA. CDR3 length: 13 amino acids. In DNA form, the CDR3 reads TGTGCCAGCAGCTTGGACAGGGGTGGTGAGCAGTTCTTC. Its translation: CASSLDRGGEQFF.

This CDR3 reads CASRKSGFGGEAFF. CDR3 nucleotide sequence: TGTGCCAGCAGGAAGAGCGGTTTTGGCGGAGAAGCTTTCTTT. The rearrangement uses TRBV28 and TRBJ1-1; D unclear. V gave up 6 bases and J gave up 8 bases, with 19 bases separating them. The CDR3 consists of 14 residues. Germline-derived CDR1 and CDR2 are MDHEN and SYDVKM.

A few counts support this clone. The chain carries TRBV13 and TRBJ1-2; 12 nucleotides agree with TRBD1. Trimming removed 0 bases from V and 9 bases from J; junction bases left unmatched: 2. Germline CDR1 reads PRHDT; CDR2 reads FYEKMQ (reference sequence). The CDR3 consists of 14 residues. CDR3 nucleotides: TGTGCCAGCAGCTTAGGAGGGACAGGGGGCAGCTACACCTTC. It specifies CASSLGGTGGSYTF.

V gene TRBV7-3 combines with J gene TRBJ2-1, with 9 bases aligning to TRBD2. Germline CDR1 reads SGHTA; CDR2 reads FQGTGA. This CDR3 is 19 amino acids long. V lost 0 bases, J lost 6 bases, and 15 bases stayed unmatched. The CDR3: CASSLTGGQVAGDTNEQFF. CDR3 in DNA: TGTGCCAGCAGCTTAACCGGTGGTCAGGTAGCGGGAGACACCAATGAGCAGTTCTTC.